Below are 13 T cell receptor beta chains sequenced from a single sample in a study of naive and memory T cell subsets. Two oligonucleotides, mixed equimolar, formed the beta constant-region primer covering TRBC1 and TRBC2. Nested alpha and beta constant-region primers with the SP2 primer drove four PCR rounds on ligated cDNA. TCRdb recomputed calls from the UMI-ligation and nested PCR reads with MiXCR, one row per CDR3 protein. The sample yields over 110,000 distinct CDR3 sequences, approximately 21% seen once. Study outcomes and limitations: Naive repertoires, especially CD8, held a few larger clonotypes, possibly memory cells re-expressing CD45RA.

What these receptors recognize is not known. The sequenced sample consisted of naive CD8+ T cells from blood. These receptor sequences come from a human donor in good health.

The CDR3 protein is CASTPGTSGYEQYF. Here the CDR3 DNA reads TGTGCCAGCACGCCCGGGACTAGTGGGTACGAGCAGTACTTC. This rearrangement joins TRBV7-2 to TRBJ2-7; 8 bases are a match to TRBD2. The CDR3 is 14 residues long. With V trimmed by 7 bases and J by 4 bases, 9 bases remained unmatched. CDR1 and CDR2 from the germline V gene are SGHTA and FQGNSA.

The rearrangement links TRBV14 to TRBJ2-2; 7 bases line up with TRBD2. In germline, CDR1 is SGHDN, CDR2 FVKESK. The V gene end was trimmed by 0 bases and the J gene end by 5 bases; junction bases not matched to a gene: 12. CDR3 length equals 18 residues. The CDR3, as DNA: TGTGCCAGCAGCCAAGAGGGCAGCGGGATCGTCTGGACCGGGGAGCTGTTTTTT. Protein sequence: CASSQEGSGIVWTGELFF.

The V call is TRBV18, the J call TRBJ2-1; D is possibly TRBD1 (5 bases). This CDR3 contains 13 residues. The germline CDR1 and CDR2 sequences are KGHSH and LQKENI. Trimming stripped 0 bases from V and 10 bases from J, with 10 bases between. The CDR3, as DNA: TGTGCCAGCTCACCACCGACAGCTCCCGAGCAGTTCTTC. Residues: CASSPPTAPEQFF.

This clonotype was seen a handful of times. The chain recombines TRBV6-5 with TRBJ2-7, with D tentatively TRBD1 (6 bases). CDR3 length: 17 amino acids. The V end lost 0 bases, the J end lost 2 bases, and 17 bases lay between the germline ends. Germline V gene lookup returns CDR1 MNHEY and CDR2 SVGAGI. CDR3 in amino acids: CASSYSNPGENPYEQYF. CDR3 in DNA: TGTGCCAGCAGTTACTCGAACCCAGGGGAGAACCCCTACGAGCAGTACTTC.

The chain has TRBV4-3 and TRBJ2-7, with 11 positions matching TRBD2. The junction had 11 bases not matched to a gene; V was cut back by 0 bases and J by 4 bases. The germline V gene encodes CDR1 LGHNA and CDR2 YSLEER. The CDR3 length is 18 residues. CDR3: CASSQDLLAGGDGYEQYF. The CDR3 DNA follows: TGCGCCAGCAGCCAAGACCTCCTAGCGGGAGGTGATGGATACGAGCAGTACTTC.

This clonotype appeared a few times. The chain recombines TRBV7-6 with TRBJ2-1, with 9 positions matching TRBD2. Losses at the gene ends were 5 bases for V and 8 bases for J; bases not matched to a gene: 16. Germline loops: CDR1 SGHVS, CDR2 FNYEAQ. CDR3 length equals 17 residues. In DNA form, the CDR3 reads TGTGCCAGCAGCAACCGTTTGAGCGGGAGGACAGCAGATGAGCAGTTCTTC. Its translation: CASSNRLSGRTADEQFF.

This clonotype occurred a few times. CDR3 region: CASSLEGPEETQYF. CDR3 nucleotide sequence: TGCGCCAGCAGCTTGGAGGGCCCGGAAGAGACCCAGTACTTC. V usage is TRBV5-1 and J usage is TRBJ2-5; no clear D gene. The germline V gene encodes CDR1 SGHRS and CDR2 YFSETQ. CDR3 size: 14 residues. Trimming took off 0 bases at V and 3 bases at J, with 9 bases between the two ends.

This clonotype occurred a few times. The chain uses TRBV28 and TRBJ2-1; 9 bases line up with TRBD2. V gave up 3 bases and J gave up 10 bases; unmatched junction bases: 10. The length of the CDR3 is 15 residues. Germline CDR1 MDHEN, CDR2 SYDVKM. The CDR3 loop is CASSFGVSGRGEQFF. Here the CDR3 DNA reads TGTGCCAGCAGTTTTGGAGTTAGCGGGAGAGGGGAGCAGTTCTTC.

This chain uses TRBV6-5 with TRBJ2-7; D call uncertain. The germline V gene encodes CDR1 MNHEY and CDR2 SVGAGI. This CDR3 region has 12 residues. Trimming took 6 bases from V and 3 from J, leaving 9 bases between them. In DNA, the CDR3 is TGTGCCAGCAGCGCAAGGGACTACGAGCAGTACTTC. Translating it yields CASSARDYEQYF.

This clonotype was found a few times. The chain couples TRBV20-1 to TRBJ2-5; no clear D gene. This CDR3 comprises 14 residues. The germline V gene has CDR1 DFQATT and CDR2 SNEGSKA (reference sequence). V shed 0 bases and J shed 0 bases, with 8 bases lying between them. CDR3 DNA sequence: TGCAGTGCTAGAGATCTGGTGTACCAAGAGACCCAGTACTTC. Residues: CSARDLVYQETQYF.

This chain uses TRBV4-3 with TRBJ2-7, with a possible D match to TRBD1 (6 bases). Germline CDR1 reads LGHNA; CDR2 reads YSLEER. V shed 0 bases and J shed 4 bases, with 22 bases lying between them. The CDR3 has 18 amino acids. The CDR3 sequence is CASSQEQQGSRPTYEQYF. The CDR3 DNA reads as TGCGCCAGCAGCCAAGAACAACAGGGATCCCGGCCAACTTACGAGCAGTACTTC.

This clonotype was found a few times. CDR3 residues: CASSLGLANEQFF. The DNA for the CDR3 is TGTGCCAGCAGCTTAGGGCTAGCGAATGAGCAGTTCTTC. This chain uses TRBV7-9 with TRBJ2-1; TRBD2 is a possible D gene (6 bases). Looked up from germline, CDR1 is SEHNR and CDR2 is FQNEAQ (reference sequence). The germline V and J ends were trimmed by 1 base and 7 bases, with 8 bases remaining between them. This CDR3 region has 13 residues.

This clonotype was counted only a few times. This sequence joins TRBV6-5 and TRBJ1-1; D is uncertain. Germline V lookup: CDR1 MNHEY, CDR2 SVGAGI. V was pared by 5 bases and J by 1 base, with 14 bases between. This CDR3 is 15 amino acids long. DNA for the CDR3: TGTGCCAGCAGTCCCTCTCTCGCCCCGAACACTGAAGCTTTCTTT. It is translated as CASSPSLAPNTEAFF.